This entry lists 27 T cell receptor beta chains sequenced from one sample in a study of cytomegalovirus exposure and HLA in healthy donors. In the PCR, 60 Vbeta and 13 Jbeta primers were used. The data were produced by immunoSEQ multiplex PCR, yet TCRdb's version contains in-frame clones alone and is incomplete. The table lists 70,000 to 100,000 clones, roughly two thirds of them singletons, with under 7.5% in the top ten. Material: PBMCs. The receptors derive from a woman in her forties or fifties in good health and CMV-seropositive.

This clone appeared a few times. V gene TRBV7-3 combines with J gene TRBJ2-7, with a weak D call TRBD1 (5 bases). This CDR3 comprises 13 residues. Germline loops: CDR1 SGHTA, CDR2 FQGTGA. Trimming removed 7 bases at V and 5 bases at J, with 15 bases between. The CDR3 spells CASTTLQGHEQYV. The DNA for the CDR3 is TGTGCCAGCACCACCCTTCAGGGCCACGAGCAGTACGTC.

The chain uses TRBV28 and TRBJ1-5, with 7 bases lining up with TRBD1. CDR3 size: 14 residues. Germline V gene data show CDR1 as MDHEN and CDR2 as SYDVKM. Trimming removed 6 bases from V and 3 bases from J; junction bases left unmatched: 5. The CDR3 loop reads CASRQDRVNQPQHF. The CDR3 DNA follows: TGTGCCAGCAGGCAAGACAGGGTCAATCAGCCCCAGCATTTT.

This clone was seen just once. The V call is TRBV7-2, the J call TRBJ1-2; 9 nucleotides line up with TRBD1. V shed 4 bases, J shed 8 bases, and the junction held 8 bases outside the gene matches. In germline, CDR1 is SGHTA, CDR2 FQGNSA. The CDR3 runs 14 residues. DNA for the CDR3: TGTGCCAGCAGCTCCCGGGACAGGGATGTAGGCTACACCTTC. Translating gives CASSSRDRDVGYTF.

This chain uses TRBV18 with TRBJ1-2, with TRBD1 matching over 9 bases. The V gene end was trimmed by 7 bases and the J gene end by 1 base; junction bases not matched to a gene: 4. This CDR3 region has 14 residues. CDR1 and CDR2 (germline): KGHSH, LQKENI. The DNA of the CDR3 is TGTGCCAGCTTGGAGACAGGGGGTAACTATGGCTACACCTTC. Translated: CASLETGGNYGYTF.

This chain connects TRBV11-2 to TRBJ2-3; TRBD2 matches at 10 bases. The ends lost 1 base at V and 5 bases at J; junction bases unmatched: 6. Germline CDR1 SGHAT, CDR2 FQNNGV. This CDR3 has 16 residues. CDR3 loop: CASSLGSGGAGDTQYF. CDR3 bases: TGTGCCAGCAGCTTAGGGAGCGGGGGGGCCGGAGATACGCAGTATTTT.

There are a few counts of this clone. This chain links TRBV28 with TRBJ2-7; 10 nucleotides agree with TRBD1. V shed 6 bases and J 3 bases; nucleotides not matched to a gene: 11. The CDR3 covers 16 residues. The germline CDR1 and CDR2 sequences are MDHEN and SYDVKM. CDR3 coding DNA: TGTGCCAGCAGCCTGGACAGGGGGGGCATATTCTACGAGCAGTACGTC. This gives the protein CASSLDRGGIFYEQYV.

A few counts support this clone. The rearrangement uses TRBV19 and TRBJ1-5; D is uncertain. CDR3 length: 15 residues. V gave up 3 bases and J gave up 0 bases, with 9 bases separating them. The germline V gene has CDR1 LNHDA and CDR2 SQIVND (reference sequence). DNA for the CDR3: TGTGCCAGTAGTATTTCAGCGTATAGCAATCAGCCCCAGCATTTT. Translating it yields CASSISAYSNQPQHF.

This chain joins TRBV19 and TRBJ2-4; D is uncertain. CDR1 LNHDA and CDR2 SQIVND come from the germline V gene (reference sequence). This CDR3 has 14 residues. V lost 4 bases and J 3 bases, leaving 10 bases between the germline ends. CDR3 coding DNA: TGTGCCAGTAGTACAGAGTCGGTCAAAAACATTCAGTACTTC. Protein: CASSTESVKNIQYF.

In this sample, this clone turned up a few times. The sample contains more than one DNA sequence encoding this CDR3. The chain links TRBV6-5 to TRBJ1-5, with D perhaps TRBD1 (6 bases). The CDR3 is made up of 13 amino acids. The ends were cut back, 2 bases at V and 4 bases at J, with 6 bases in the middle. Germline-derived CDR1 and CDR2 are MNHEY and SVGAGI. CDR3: CASSYTGNQPQHF. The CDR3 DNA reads TGTGCCAGCAGTTACACAGGGAATCAGCCCCAGCATTTT.

The DNA of the CDR3 is TGTGCCAGCAGCTGGGGGACAGGCTCCGGGCCCCAGCATTTT. Translating it yields CASSWGTGSGPQHF. The rearrangement links TRBV5-6 to TRBJ1-5, with 8 bases fitting TRBD1. Germline assignment: CDR1 SGHDT and CDR2 YYEEEE. The CDR3 loop spans 14 amino acids. The trim removed 3 bases at V and 9 bases at J, leaving 8 bases unmatched.

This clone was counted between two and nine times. The CDR3 spells CAWWETGGYTF. The CDR3 DNA follows: TGTGCCTGGTGGGAAACGGGAGGCTACACCTTC. This chain uses TRBV30 with TRBJ1-2; no definite D call. V was clipped by 5 bases and J by 8 bases, with 12 bases between them. Germline V lookup: CDR1 GTSNPN, CDR2 SVGIG (reference sequence). This CDR3 spans 11 amino acids.

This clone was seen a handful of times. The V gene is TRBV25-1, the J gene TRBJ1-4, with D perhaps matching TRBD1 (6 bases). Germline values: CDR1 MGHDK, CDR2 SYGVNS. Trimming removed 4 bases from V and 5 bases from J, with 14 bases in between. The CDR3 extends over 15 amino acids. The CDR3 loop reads CASSAPQGGNEKLFF. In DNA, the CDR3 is TGTGCCAGCAGTGCCCCACAGGGAGGGAATGAAAAACTGTTTTTT.

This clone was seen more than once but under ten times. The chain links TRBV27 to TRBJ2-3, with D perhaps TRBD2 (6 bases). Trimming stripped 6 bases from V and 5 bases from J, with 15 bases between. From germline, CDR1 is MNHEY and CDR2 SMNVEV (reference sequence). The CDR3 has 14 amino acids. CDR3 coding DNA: TGTGCCAGCAGGAAGGACTACCCGCAAGATACGCAGTATTTT. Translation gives CASRKDYPQDTQYF.

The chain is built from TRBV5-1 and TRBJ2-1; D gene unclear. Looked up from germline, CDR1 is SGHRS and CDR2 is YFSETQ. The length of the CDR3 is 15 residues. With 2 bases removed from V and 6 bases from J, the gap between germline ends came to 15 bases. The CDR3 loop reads CASSFIHRSGNEQFF. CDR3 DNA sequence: TGCGCCAGCAGCTTTATCCACCGGTCGGGCAATGAGCAGTTCTTC.

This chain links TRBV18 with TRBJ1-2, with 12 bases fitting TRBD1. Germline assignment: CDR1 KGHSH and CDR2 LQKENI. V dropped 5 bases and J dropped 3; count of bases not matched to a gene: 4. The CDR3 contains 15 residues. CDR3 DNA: TGTGCCAGCTCATCGGGACAGGGGGCGCACTATGGCTACACCTTC. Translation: CASSSGQGAHYGYTF.

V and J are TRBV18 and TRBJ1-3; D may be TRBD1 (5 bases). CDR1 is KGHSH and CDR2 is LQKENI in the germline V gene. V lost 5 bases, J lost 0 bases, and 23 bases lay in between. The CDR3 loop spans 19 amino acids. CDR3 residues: CASSASSFGGGTSGNTIYF. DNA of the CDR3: TGTGCCAGCTCAGCGAGTTCCTTCGGCGGGGGGACCTCTGGAAACACCATATATTTT.

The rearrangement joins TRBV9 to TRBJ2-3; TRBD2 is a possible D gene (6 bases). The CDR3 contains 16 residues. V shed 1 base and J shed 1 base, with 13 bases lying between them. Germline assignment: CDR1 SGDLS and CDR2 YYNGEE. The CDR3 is CASSVTGTGGTDTQYF. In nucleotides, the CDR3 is TGTGCCAGCAGCGTAACCGGGACGGGGGGCACAGATACGCAGTATTTT.

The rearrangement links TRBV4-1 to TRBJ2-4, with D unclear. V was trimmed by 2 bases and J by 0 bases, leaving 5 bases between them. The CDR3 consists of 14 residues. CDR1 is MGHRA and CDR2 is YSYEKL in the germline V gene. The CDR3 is CASSQPLAKNIQYF. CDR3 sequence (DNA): TGCGCCAGCAGCCAACCACTAGCCAAAAACATTCAGTACTTC.

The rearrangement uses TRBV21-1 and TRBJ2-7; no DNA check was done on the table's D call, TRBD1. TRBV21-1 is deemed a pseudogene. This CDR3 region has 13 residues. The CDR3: CASSNSRGHEQYF. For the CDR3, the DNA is TGTGCCAGCAGCAACAGCAGGGGACACGAGCAGTACTTC.

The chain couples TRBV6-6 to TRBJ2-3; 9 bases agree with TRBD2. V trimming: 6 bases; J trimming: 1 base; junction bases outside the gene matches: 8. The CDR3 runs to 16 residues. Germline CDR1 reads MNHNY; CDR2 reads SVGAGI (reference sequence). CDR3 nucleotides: TGTGCCAGCAGCCCCACTAGCGGGCGTGGCACAGATACGCAGTATTTT. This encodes CASSPTSGRGTDTQYF.

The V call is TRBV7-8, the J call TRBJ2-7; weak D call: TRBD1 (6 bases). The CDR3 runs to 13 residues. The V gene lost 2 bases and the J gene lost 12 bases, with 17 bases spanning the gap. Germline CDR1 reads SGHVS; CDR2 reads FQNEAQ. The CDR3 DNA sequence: TGTGCCAGCAGCTTAAGTTTCCGGGACACGACGTACGTC. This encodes CASSLSFRDTTYV.

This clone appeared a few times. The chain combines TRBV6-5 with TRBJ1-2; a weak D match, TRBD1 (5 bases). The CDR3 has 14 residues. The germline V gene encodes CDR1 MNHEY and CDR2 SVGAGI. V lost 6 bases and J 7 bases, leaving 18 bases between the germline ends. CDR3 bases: TGTGCCAGCAGGCTGGCAGGGAGGTCGTTTGGCTACACCTTC. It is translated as CASRLAGRSFGYTF.

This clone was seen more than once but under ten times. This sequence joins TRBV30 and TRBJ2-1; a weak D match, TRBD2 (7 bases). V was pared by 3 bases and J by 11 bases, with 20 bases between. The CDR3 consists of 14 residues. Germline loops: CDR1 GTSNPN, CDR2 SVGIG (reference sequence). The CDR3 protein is CAWRKKGGGPKQFF. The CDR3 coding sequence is TGTGCCTGGAGAAAGAAGGGGGGGGGTCCTAAGCAGTTCTTC.

The DNA for the CDR3 is TGTGCCAGCATGATCCCCCCAGGGAACACTGAAGCTTTCTTT. It yields the protein CASMIPPGNTEAFF. The chain carries TRBV19 and TRBJ1-1; D not certain. Per germline, CDR1 LNHDA and CDR2 SQIVND (reference sequence). The CDR3 is 14 residues long. Trimming took off 9 bases at V and 1 base at J, with 15 bases between the two ends.

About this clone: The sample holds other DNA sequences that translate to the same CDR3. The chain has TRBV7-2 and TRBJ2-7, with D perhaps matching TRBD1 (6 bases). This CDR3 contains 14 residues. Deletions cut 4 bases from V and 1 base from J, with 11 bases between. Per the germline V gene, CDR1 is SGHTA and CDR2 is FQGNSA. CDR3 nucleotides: TGTGCCAGCAGCTCCACCGGGACATCCTACGAGCAGTACTTC. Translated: CASSSTGTSYEQYF.

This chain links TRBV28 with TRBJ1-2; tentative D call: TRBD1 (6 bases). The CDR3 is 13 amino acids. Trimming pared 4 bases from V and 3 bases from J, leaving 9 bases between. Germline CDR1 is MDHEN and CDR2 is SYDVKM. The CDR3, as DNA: TGTGCCAGCAGTTACAGGGTTGACTATGGCTACACCTTC. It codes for CASSYRVDYGYTF.

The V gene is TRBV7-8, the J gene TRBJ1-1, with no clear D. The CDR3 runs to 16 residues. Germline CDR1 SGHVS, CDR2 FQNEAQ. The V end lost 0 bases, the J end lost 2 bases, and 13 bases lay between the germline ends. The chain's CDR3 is CASSLASSRYNTEAFF. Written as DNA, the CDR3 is TGTGCCAGCAGCTTAGCGTCTAGTAGATATAACACTGAAGCTTTCTTT.